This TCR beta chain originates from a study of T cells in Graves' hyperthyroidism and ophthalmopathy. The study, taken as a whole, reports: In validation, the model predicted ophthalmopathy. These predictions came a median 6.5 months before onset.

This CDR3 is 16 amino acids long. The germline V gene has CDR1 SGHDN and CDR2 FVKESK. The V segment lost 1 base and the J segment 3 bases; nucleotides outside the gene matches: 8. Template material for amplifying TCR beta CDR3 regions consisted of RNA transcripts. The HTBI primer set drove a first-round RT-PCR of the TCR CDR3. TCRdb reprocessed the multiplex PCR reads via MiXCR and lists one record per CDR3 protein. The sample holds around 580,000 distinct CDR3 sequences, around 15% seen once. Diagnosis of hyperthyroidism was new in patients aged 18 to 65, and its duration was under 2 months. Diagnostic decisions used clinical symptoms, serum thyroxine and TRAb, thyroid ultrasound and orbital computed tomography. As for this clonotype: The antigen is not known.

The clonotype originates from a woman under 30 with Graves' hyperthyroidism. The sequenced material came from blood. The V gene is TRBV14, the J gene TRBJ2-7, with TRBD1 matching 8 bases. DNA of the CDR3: TGTGCCAGCAGCCAAGGCACCGGGACAGGTCACTACGAGCAGTACTTC. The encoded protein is CASSQGTGTGHYEQYF.